This is a list of T cell receptor beta chains from one sample in a study of T cells in Graves' hyperthyroidism and ophthalmopathy. MiXCR, run by TCRdb on the multiplex PCR reads, gives a single entry per CDR3 protein. The sample lists approximately 600,000 distinct CDR3 sequences; approximately 14% were seen once. The material sequenced was blood. The receptors shown here come from a young woman with Graves' hyperthyroidism that later progressed to Graves' ophthalmopathy. CDR3s include the opening cysteine and the closing phenylalanine or tryptophan. D genes are given only for firm matches. Not all rows give a size; the values are once, few, many and, for expanded clones, a class.

size | J | D | V | CDR3 | DNA
many | TRBJ2-7 | . | TRBV11-2 | CASSLWTGTGSYEQYF | TGTGCCAGCAGCTTATGGACGGGGACGGGATCCTACGAGCAGTACTTC
few | TRBJ2-3 | TRBD1 | TRBV2 | CASRRTGLTDTQYF | TGTGCCAGCAGGAGGACAGGACTCACAGATACGCAGTATTTT
many | TRBJ2-1 | TRBD2 | TRBV7-6 | CASSLGLAKNEQFF | TGTGCCAGCAGCCTCGGACTAGCTAAGAATGAGCAGTTCTTC
. | TRBJ2-5 | TRBD2 | TRBV7-9 | CASSMRTGGRGQETQYF | TGTGCCAGCAGCATGAGGACGGGCGGGAGGGGGCAAGAGACCCAGTACTTC
. | TRBJ1-1 | . | TRBV4-1 | CASSPIGGGPENTEAFF | TGCGCCAGCAGCCCCATTGGGGGGGGCCCGGAGAACACTGAAGCTTTCTTT
many | TRBJ1-5 | . | TRBV11-2 | CASSLGMEQSGQPQHF | TGTGCCAGCAGCTTAGGGATGGAACAAAGCGGACAGCCCCAGCATTTT
many | TRBJ1-5 | . | TRBV27 | CASSSRGPYDQPQHF | TGTGCCAGCAGTTCCCGGGGCCCGTATGATCAGCCCCAGCATTTT
many | TRBJ2-2 | TRBD1 | TRBV12-3/TRBV12-4 | CASIYRGTGELFF | TGTGCCAGCATCTACAGGGGCACCGGGGAGCTGTTTTTT
many | TRBJ2-7 | . | TRBV20-1 | CSATSMTYEQYF | TGCAGTGCTACGTCGATGACCTACGAGCAGTACTTC
. | TRBJ2-5 | . | TRBV19 | CASSALETQYF | TGTGCCAGTAGTGCATTAGAGACCCAGTACTTC
many | TRBJ2-7 | TRBD1 | TRBV29-1 | CSVGGKDRGLFEQYF | TGCAGCGTTGGGGGGAAGGACAGGGGACTTTTCGAGCAGTACTTC
once | TRBJ1-5 | . | TRBV28 | CASSSMGSDSNQPQHF | TGTGCCAGCAGTTCCATGGGGAGCGATAGCAATCAGCCCCAGCATTTT
many | TRBJ1-5 | . | TRBV5-5 | CASSGAYSNQPQHF | TGTGCCAGCAGTGGAGCGTATAGCAATCAGCCCCAGCATTTT
. | TRBJ2-7 | . | TRBV12-3/TRBV12-4 | CASSLYTYEQYF | TGTGCCAGCAGTCTTTATACCTACGAGCAGTACTTC
many | TRBJ2-7 | TRBD2 | TRBV20-1 | CSAHPSGRYEQYF | TGCAGTGCTCACCCTAGCGGGAGGTACGAGCAGTACTTC
few | TRBJ1-1 | . | TRBV6-5 | CASSYGRGRGTEAFF | TGTGCCAGCAGTTACGGTCGGGGTAGGGGCACTGAAGCTTTCTTT